This T cell receptor beta chain was documented in a study of T cell responses to AZD1222 COVID-19 vaccine. Overall study results and limits: Baseline antibody screening turned up just a handful of seropositive AZD1222 recipients. Sampling captured repertoires only after the peak T cell response. Females made up more of the donors, who were largely white British, and clonal diversity may have come out too low.

Data came from immunoSEQ multiplex PCR; TCRdb stores just in-frame clones and leaves some out. The sample includes some 170,000 clones, just under 90% of them seen just once. The CDR3 is 14 amino acids. V lost 8 bases, J lost 4 bases, and 6 bases stayed unmatched. CDR1 and CDR2 from the germline V gene are SNHLY and FYNNEI. This clone was counted once. Its antigen remains unknown. V and J are TRBV2 and TRBJ2-2, with 8 bases fitting TRBD2. The TCR originated in an adult who received the MenACWY meningococcal vaccine as a control. This specimen consisted of peripheral blood, obtained 28 days after the second dose of the MenACWY control vaccine. This CDR3 is CASRKRESTGELFF. The CDR3, as DNA: TGTGCCAGCCGGAAGCGGGAGAGCACCGGGGAGCTGTTTTTT.